The 25 T cell receptor beta chains below all came from one sample that was sequenced in a study of shared clonotypes between healthy human individuals. The repertoire was sequenced with immunoSEQ multiplex PCR; TCRdb's copy has only in-frame clones and lacks some. The sample has about 1.1 million clones; approximately 80% are singletons. Sample: memory CD4+ T cells from PBMCs. The subset was: CD45RA-negative fraction. The source of these receptors is a man younger than 35 in good health. Some clones in this sample may be carry-over from other donors' samples.

This chain joins TRBV5-1 and TRBJ1-1, with no clear D. Germline V gene sequence: CDR1 SGHRS, CDR2 YFSETQ. V lost 0 bases and J 11 bases, leaving 11 bases between the germline ends. This CDR3 spans 12 amino acids. The CDR3 sequence is CASSLAESLAFF. The CDR3 DNA follows: TGCGCCAGCAGCTTGGCCGAGAGTCTGGCTTTCTTT.

The gene calls are TRBV5-8 and TRBJ1-2, with D perhaps matching TRBD1 (5 bases). V dropped 4 bases and J dropped 4 bases, with 11 bases sitting between them. The CDR3 sequence is 13 residues long. Germline assignment: CDR1 SGHTS and CDR2 YDEGEE. The CDR3 bases are TGTGCCAGCAGCCCGGGACGTGGCTATGGCTACACCTTC. This codes for CASSPGRGYGYTF.

As regards this clone: Distinct nucleotide sequences in the sample also encode this CDR3. The genes are TRBV6-6 and TRBJ1-5; D gene uncertain. V lost 4 bases and J lost 4, with 5 bases in between. The CDR3 has 12 amino acids. The germline V gene has CDR1 MNHNY and CDR2 SVGAGI (reference sequence). CDR3 nucleotide sequence: TGTGCCAGCAGTTCCCCGAATCAGCCCCAGCATTTT. Translating it yields CASSSPNQPQHF.

With respect to this clone: The junction departs from germline at one end; a sequencing error may be responsible. Other DNA sequences of this sample code for an identical CDR3. The chain combines TRBV4-2 with TRBJ2-7; the D gene could be TRBD1 or TRBD2 (6 bases each). The CDR3 has 14 amino acids. Germline V gene data show CDR1 as LGHNA and CDR2 as YNFKEQ. This chain's CDR3 is CASSQDRRGYEQYF. Written as DNA, the CDR3 is TGTGCCAGCAGTCAAGACAGGCGGGGATACGAGCAGTACTTC.

The V call is TRBV5-1, the J call TRBJ1-1; perhaps TRBD1 as D (5 bases). The CDR3 spans 14 residues. Germline CDR1 SGHRS, CDR2 YFSETQ. V lost 5 bases and J lost 2, with 13 bases in between. CDR3 coding DNA: TGCGCCAGCAGTCTGTGGGGACTAAACACTGAAGCTTTCTTT. This sequence encodes CASSLWGLNTEAFF. Filled out from reference TRBV5-1 and TRBJ1-1, the complete variable domain reads KAGVTQTPRYLIKTRGQQVTLSCSPISGHRSVSWYQQTPGQGLQFLFEYFSETQRNKGNFPGRFSGRQFSNSRSEMNVSTLELGDSALYLCASSLWGLNTEAFFGQGTRLTVV.

The chain recombines TRBV19 with TRBJ2-4; TRBD1 matches 8 bases. CDR1 and CDR2 (germline): LNHDA, SQIVND (reference sequence). The CDR3 sequence is 12 residues long. The J segment lost 11 bases and the V segment lost 4 bases, leaving 4 bases of the junction unmatched. The CDR3 here is CASSTGQGLQYF. As DNA, the CDR3 is TGTGCCAGTAGTACAGGACAGGGCCTTCAGTACTTC.

The gene calls are TRBV7-9 and TRBJ2-5, with D unresolved. The germline CDR1 and CDR2 sequences are SEHNR and FQNEAQ (reference sequence). There are 13 residues in the CDR3. The V end lost 1 base, the J end lost 11 bases, and 14 bases lay between the germline ends. The DNA for the CDR3 is TGTGCCAGCAGCTTAGGTCCCGACAACGGGCAGTACTTC. Translated: CASSLGPDNGQYF.

V gene TRBV7-2 combines with J gene TRBJ1-1; D gene unclear. The CDR3 loop spans 14 amino acids. V shed 2 bases and J shed 0 bases, with 7 bases lying between them. Germline loops: CDR1 SGHTA, CDR2 FQGNSA. CDR3 region: CASSLLGVNTEAFF. In DNA form, the CDR3 reads TGTGCCAGCAGCTTATTGGGTGTGAACACTGAAGCTTTCTTT. The full variable domain, completed using reference TRBV7-2 and TRBJ1-1, is GAGVSQSPSNKVTEKGKDVELRCDPISGHTALYWYRQSLGQGLEFLIYFQGNSAPDKSGLPSDRFSAERTGGSVSTLTIQRTQQEDSAVYLCASSLLGVNTEAFFGQGTRLTVV.

This chain links TRBV28 with TRBJ1-1; 10 nucleotides agree with TRBD1. Germline values: CDR1 MDHEN, CDR2 SYDVKM. This CDR3 is 15 amino acids long. Trimming at V came to 8 bases and at J to 2 bases, leaving 8 bases not matched to a gene. As DNA, the CDR3 is TGTGCCAGCCTTGGACAGGGGGGGTCCAACACTGAAGCTTTCTTT. Its translation is CASLGQGGSNTEAFF.

This chain connects TRBV5-8 to TRBJ2-5, with a weak D call TRBD2 (7 bases). The CDR3 totals 14 residues. From germline, CDR1 is SGHTS and CDR2 YDEGEE. Trimming took off 0 bases at V and 4 bases at J, with 10 bases between the two ends. In DNA, the CDR3 is TGTGCCAGCAGCTTGGAAGGGGGGGCAGAGACCCAGTACTTC. Translating gives CASSLEGGAETQYF.

The V call is TRBV28, the J call TRBJ1-1; no reliable D call. Deletions cut 5 bases from V and 0 bases from J, with 7 bases between. The CDR3 runs 13 residues. Germline V gene sequence: CDR1 MDHEN, CDR2 SYDVKM. CDR3 loop: CASSQILNTEAFF. The CDR3 coding sequence is TGTGCCAGCAGTCAAATATTGAACACTGAAGCTTTCTTT. Complete variable domain (other parts from reference TRBV28 and TRBJ1-1): DVKVTQSSRYLVKRTGEKVFLECVQDMDHENMFWYRQDPGLGLRLIYFSYDVKMKEKGDIPEGYSVSREKKERFSLILESASTNQTSMYLCASSQILNTEAFFGQGTRLTVV.

Details on this clone: This same CDR3 is encoded by further DNA sequences in the sample. The chain joins TRBV28 to TRBJ1-1; D remains unclear. This CDR3 comprises 11 residues. CDR1 and CDR2 from the germline V gene are MDHEN and SYDVKM. V was cut by 7 bases and J by 3 bases, with 6 bases left in between. Written as DNA, the CDR3 is TGTGCCAGCACGGGAGACACTGAAGCTTTCTTT. Translating it yields CASTGDTEAFF.

The V call is TRBV28, the J call TRBJ2-7; D is ambiguous. The V end was cut by 3 bases, the J end by 2 bases, with 14 bases between. The CDR3 is 15 amino acids. Germline loops: CDR1 MDHEN, CDR2 SYDVKM. CDR3 coding DNA: TGTGCCAGCAGTTTTGGTTGGGTGGTCCCCTACGAGCAGTACTTC. Translating it yields CASSFGWVVPYEQYF.

This clone has a handful of counts. The identical CDR3 is also encoded by other nucleotide sequences in the sample. The chain recombines TRBV19 with TRBJ1-5, with D possibly being TRBD1 (5 bases). The V gene's germline CDR1 is LNHDA and CDR2 SQIVND (reference sequence). V was pared by 5 bases and J by 3 bases, with 11 bases between. The CDR3 is 14 residues long. CDR3 residues: CASSFRGDNQPQHF. The CDR3 DNA is TGTGCCAGTAGTTTCCGAGGGGACAATCAGCCCCAGCATTTT.

V is TRBV7-2 and J is TRBJ2-7; 8 nucleotides agree with TRBD1. This CDR3 has 14 amino acids. Germline loops: CDR1 SGHTA, CDR2 FQGNSA. The ends lost 4 bases at V and 6 bases at J; junction bases unmatched: 8. CDR3 sequence: CASSSTGQAIEQYF. The DNA of the CDR3 is TGTGCCAGCAGCTCAACGGGACAGGCGATCGAGCAGTACTTC.

The gene calls are TRBV12-1 and TRBJ2-7; the table's D call, TRBD1, was not checked against the DNA. TRBV12-1 is a pseudogene locus. The CDR3 totals 16 residues. CDR3 sequence reads: CASSQGADRVKYEQYF. As DNA, the CDR3 is TGTGCCAGCAGCCAGGGAGCGGACAGGGTAAAATACGAGCAGTACTTC.

This clone showed up just a few times. V is TRBV28 and J is TRBJ2-1, with D possibly TRBD2 on 6 matching bases. V lost 6 bases to trimming and J lost 15 bases, with 15 bases between them. Germline V gene lookup returns CDR1 MDHEN and CDR2 SYDVKM. The CDR3 contains 11 residues. The CDR3 loop reads CASSLSGDTFF. The CDR3 nucleotides are TGTGCCAGCAGCCTTTCGGGGGATACGTTCTTC.

This clone was seen a handful of times. V usage is TRBV25-1 and J usage is TRBJ2-2; 7 nucleotides match TRBD1. There are 16 residues in the CDR3. The V gene end was trimmed by 4 bases and the J gene end by 4 bases; junction bases not matched to a gene: 9. CDR1 MGHDK and CDR2 SYGVNS come from the germline V gene. In nucleotides, the CDR3 is TGTGCCAGCAGTGGGCTGACCAGGACAGGCACCGGGGAGCTGTTTTTT. It is translated as CASSGLTRTGTGELFF.

The genes are TRBV5-4 and TRBJ1-3; D is uncertain. Germline V gene lookup returns CDR1 SGHNT and CDR2 YYREEE (reference sequence). The ends were cut back, 3 bases at V and 0 bases at J, with 13 bases in the middle. This CDR3 contains 16 residues. CDR3 DNA: TGTGCCAGCAGCTCTCGATCATTCAGCTCTGGAAACACCATATATTTT. It is translated as CASSSRSFSSGNTIYF.

CDR3 amino acids: CASSLLGRESYNEQFF. CDR3 DNA: TGTGCCAGCAGCCTATTGGGGCGGGAATCCTACAATGAGCAGTTCTTC. This rearrangement joins TRBV2 to TRBJ2-1; perhaps TRBD2 as D (6 bases). CDR3 length equals 16 residues. Germline assignment: CDR1 SNHLY and CDR2 FYNNEI. Trimming cost V 6 bases and J 1 base, with 16 bases left between them.

The J gene is TRBJ2-7, the V gene TRBV28; the match to TRBD1 covers 10 bases. CDR1 is MDHEN, CDR2 SYDVKM, per germline. The CDR3 is made up of 15 amino acids. Trimming at V came to 5 bases and at J to 0 bases, leaving 4 bases not matched to a gene. The CDR3 nucleotides are TGTGCCAGCAGTCCAGACAGGGGGCGCTCCTACGAGCAGTACTTC. It encodes CASSPDRGRSYEQYF.

This chain links TRBV5-1 with TRBJ2-7, with 8 nucleotides matching TRBD1. Germline V CDR1 and CDR2: SGHRS, YFSETQ. Trimming took 3 bases from V and 5 from J; bases not matched to a gene: 10. The CDR3 consists of 15 residues. Here the CDR3 reads CASSWTPGQGNEQYF. As DNA, the CDR3 is TGCGCCAGCAGCTGGACACCCGGACAGGGCAACGAGCAGTACTTC. Full variable domain (outside the CDR3, taken from reference TRBV5-1 and TRBJ2-7): KAGVTQTPRYLIKTRGQQVTLSCSPISGHRSVSWYQQTPGQGLQFLFEYFSETQRNKGNFPGRFSGRQFSNSRSEMNVSTLELGDSALYLCASSWTPGQGNEQYFGPGTRLTVT.

To note about this clone: This specimen includes other DNA sequences encoding the same CDR3. The chain joins TRBV6-5 to TRBJ2-7; 7 nucleotides align to TRBD1. J lost 2 bases, V lost 3 bases, and 4 bases had no gene match. The CDR3 has 14 residues. Germline V gives CDR1 MNHEY, CDR2 SVGAGI. The CDR3: CASSYGQGAYEQYF. The CDR3 region has the DNA TGTGCCAGCAGTTATGGCCAGGGGGCCTACGAGCAGTACTTC.

The chain carries TRBV7-9 and TRBJ2-2; unclear D gene. Germline V gives CDR1 SEHNR, CDR2 FQNEAQ (reference sequence). The CDR3 length is 15 residues. The V end was cut by 2 bases, the J end by 1 base, with 8 bases between. The DNA of the CDR3 is TGTGCCAGCAGCTTAATTGGCGGGAACACCGGGGAGCTGTTTTTT. Its protein is CASSLIGGNTGELFF.

The rearrangement uses TRBV28 and TRBJ1-5, with 10 bases that match TRBD1. In germline, CDR1 is MDHEN, CDR2 SYDVKM. J was trimmed by 6 bases and V by 2 bases; bases with no gene match: 4. This CDR3 spans 15 amino acids. The CDR3 is CASSLGRQGAQPQHF. As DNA, the CDR3 is TGTGCCAGCAGTTTAGGCCGACAGGGGGCTCAGCCCCAGCATTTT.